The source of this T cell receptor beta chain is a study of blood T cell repertoires in COVID-19. At the level of the study: The study drew acute and convalescent COVID-19 samples from the United States, Italy and Spain. The cDNA or gDNA used as material had been derived from T cells, B-cell-depleted T cells, or PBMCs.

The protocol was immunoSEQ multiplex PCR, while the TCRdb copy is restricted to in-frame clones and leaves out a portion. Of around 250,000 clones detected, 70% to 90% appear once; the ten largest clones hold less than 3%. Material for sequencing was peripheral blood. The sequence came from a woman in her 30s with active or convalescent COVID-19.

The CDR3 loop reads CASSWGQTLNTEAFF. The CDR3 DNA sequence: TGTGCCAGCAGCTGGGGACAGACTTTGAACACTGAAGCTTTCTTT. This chain links TRBV11-1 with TRBJ1-1, with 7 bases aligning to TRBD1. The ends lost 4 bases at V and 0 bases at J; junction bases unmatched: 5. Germline V gives CDR1 SGHAT, CDR2 FQDESV (reference sequence). The CDR3 is 15 amino acids.